This is a list of T cell receptor beta chains from one sample in a study of shared clonotypes between healthy human individuals. Generated by immunoSEQ multiplex PCR, the TCRdb table keeps only in-frame clones and is missing some. The profile shows about 2 million clones, 85% to 95% of them singletons. The sample consisted of naive CD4+ T cells sorted from blood. These receptors all stem from a man between 18 and 35 years old in good health. The CDR3 runs from the conserved cysteine through the conserved F or W. D genes are given only for firm matches. Not every row has a clone size; where given, it reads once, few, many or a size class.

d_call j_call clone_size v_call cdr3_nt cdr3_aa
. TRBJ2-7 . TRBV6-1 TGTGCCAGCAGTGAAGGGGGGGACGAGCAGTACTTC CASSEGGDEQYF
TRBD2 TRBJ2-1 . TRBV29-1 TGCAGCGTTGAACTACTGACTAGCGGGAGTTACAATGAGCAGTTCTTC CSVELLTSGSYNEQFF
TRBD1 TRBJ1-1 . TRBV9 TGTGCCAGCAGCGTGGAACAGGGGCGGGAAGCTTTCTTT CASSVEQGREAFF
TRBD1 TRBJ2-2 . TRBV4-3 TGCGCCAGCAGCCAAGTTGCCCCACAGGGGGCCCCGGTGACCGGGGAGCTGTTTTTT CASSQVAPQGAPVTGELFF
TRBD1 TRBJ1-5 once TRBV6-5 TGTGCCAGCAGTTACTCCGGACAGGGCGATCAGCCCCAGCATTTT CASSYSGQGDQPQHF
. TRBJ2-2 . TRBV11-2 TGTGCCAGCAGCTTAGTACTCGGGGAGCTGTTTTTT CASSLVLGELFF
. TRBJ2-1 . TRBV29-1 TGCAGCGTTGAAAATGGGTTGGGGTTGGTATCCTACAATGAGCAGTTCTTC CSVENGLGLVSYNEQFF
TRBD1 TRBJ2-7 . TRBV19 TGTGCCAGTAGTAGCACGAGACAGGGCGGCCACGAGCAGTACTTC CASSSTRQGGHEQYF
. TRBJ1-4 . TRBV7-9 TGTGCCAGCAGCCCAATGACAGACTCTAATGAAAAACTGTTTTTT CASSPMTDSNEKLFF
. TRBJ2-2 . TRBV30 TGTGCCTGGAGAACAGGGAACACCGGGGAGCTGTTTTTT CAWRTGNTGELFF
. TRBJ2-1 . TRBV4-1 TGCGCCAGCAGCCAAGATCGGGGCTCCCCGGTGGGGCAGTTCTTC CASSQDRGSPVGQFF
. TRBJ2-1 . TRBV2 TGTGCCAGCAATCTCGGGTTAGACAATGAGCAGTTCTTC CASNLGLDNEQFF
. TRBJ1-4 once TRBV6-5 TGTGCCAGCAGTTACTCGGGGGGTGTTGCTAATGAAAAACTGTTTTTT CASSYSGGVANEKLFF
TRBD1 TRBJ2-7 . TRBV7-7 TGTGCTAGCAGCTTAGACAGGGGCTACGAGCAGTACTTC CASSLDRGYEQYF
. TRBJ1-4 . TRBV30 TGTGCCAGCACGGCAGATTATAATGAAAAACTGTTTTTT CASTADYNEKLFF
TRBD1 TRBJ2-7 . TRBV28 TGTGCCAGCAGATCGGTGGGACAGGGGGCTTACGAGCAGTACTTC CASRSVGQGAYEQYF
. TRBJ2-7 . TRBV2 TGTGCCAGCAGTGTTAGACAGGTCAGCTCCTACGAGCAGTACTTC CASSVRQVSSYEQYF
. TRBJ2-3 . TRBV11-2 TGTGCCAGCAGCTTATCTGTGTTCACAGATACGCAGTATTTT CASSLSVFTDTQYF
TRBD2 TRBJ2-5 . TRBV2 TGTGCCAGCAGTGGCCAGCAAGGTAGCGGGAGAGGAGAGACCCAGTACTTC CASSGQQGSGRGETQYF
TRBD1 TRBJ1-2 . TRBV29-1 TGCAGCGTTTCCCCCGGGACAGTTAATGGCTACACCTTC CSVSPGTVNGYTF
. TRBJ2-7 . TRBV9 TGTGCCAGCAGCGTAGACGAGGGTAGGTACGAGCAGTACTTC CASSVDEGRYEQYF
. TRBJ1-1 . TRBV10-3 TGTGCCACCGTTCTTTCGACGACGAACACTGAAGCTTTCTTT CATVLSTTNTEAFF
TRBD2 TRBJ2-1 . TRBV6-5 TGTGCCAGCAGTTACGGCGGGAGTTCCTACAATGAGCAGTTCTTC CASSYGGSSYNEQFF
. TRBJ2-1 once TRBV5-6 TGTGCCAGCAGCGCAGTCTGGAATGAGCAGTTCTTC CASSAVWNEQFF
. TRBJ1-2 . TRBV29-1 TGCAGCGTTACCGGACCCACAGCTAACTATGGCTACACCTTC CSVTGPTANYGYTF
TRBD1 TRBJ2-6 . TRBV30 TGTGCCAGCCCCTACGCGCCGGGACAGGGGCCTAGTTTGAGATCAAACGTCCTGACTTTC CASPYAPGQGPSLRSNVLTF
. TRBJ1-5 . TRBV11-2 TGTGCCAGCAGCCCGGGGTATTCAGGCAATCAGCCCCAGCATTTT CASSPGYSGNQPQHF
TRBD1 TRBJ1-6 once TRBV6-6 TGTGCCAGCAGCTTCCGGGACAGGATTACTTCACCCCTCCACTTT CASSFRDRITSPLHF
. TRBJ2-4 . TRBV4-1 TGCGCCAGCAGCCAAGTTCCAACGGCAAGAATTCAGTACTTC CASSQVPTARIQYF
TRBD2 TRBJ2-3 . TRBV5-4 TGTGCCAGCAGGGAGGGGCCGGGGGGGCCATTAGATACGCAGTATTTT CASREGPGGPLDTQYF
. TRBJ1-6 . TRBV30 TGTGCCTGGAGTCCCTTCTTAGGAAGTTCACCCCTCCACTTT CAWSPFLGSSPLHF
TRBD2 TRBJ2-1 . TRBV5-1 TGCGCCAGCAGCCAGATAGCGGGAGGGCCTGGTGAGCAGTTCTTC CASSQIAGGPGEQFF
TRBD2 TRBJ2-3 . TRBV5-4 TGTGCCAGCAGCTCTGTAGCGGGGGGAGTTATGGGCACAGATACGCAGTATTTT CASSSVAGGVMGTDTQYF
. TRBJ1-1 many TRBV30 TGTGCCTGGAGTGTACCCGAGCGGGTAGGGAACACTGAAGCTTTCTTT CAWSVPERVGNTEAFF
. TRBJ2-7 . TRBV2 TGTGCCAGCAGATTCAGCTACGAGCAGTACTTC CASRFSYEQYF
TRBD1 TRBJ1-2 . TRBV5-6 TGTGCCAGCAGCTTCCCCCCGGACAGGGGGCGCGATGGCTACACCTTC CASSFPPDRGRDGYTF
TRBD2 TRBJ2-3 . TRBV15 TGTGCCACCAGCAGAGTACTAGCGGGGAATACAGATACGCAGTATTTT CATSRVLAGNTDTQYF
. TRBJ1-6 . TRBV6-6 TGTGCCAGCAGTTACTCGGCAGCTAATTCACCCCTCCACTTT CASSYSAANSPLHF
. TRBJ2-7 . TRBV6-6 TGTGCCAGCAGTTGGAGCCCCGACAGAAAAACCTACGAGCAGTACTTC CASSWSPDRKTYEQYF
. TRBJ2-7 . TRBV18 TGTGCCAGCTCAAGGGGGTCTAGCGGAACCTACGAGCAGTACTTC CASSRGSSGTYEQYF
. TRBJ1-2 . TRBV19 TGTGCCAGTAGACGGGTGGACAAGACTAACTATGGCTACACCTTC CASRRVDKTNYGYTF
TRBD1 TRBJ1-5 . TRBV19 TGTGCCAGTAGTACCCGGACAGGGGACGGACAGCCCCAGCATTTT CASSTRTGDGQPQHF
. TRBJ2-1 . TRBV12-5 TGTGCTAGTGCCAGTAAATGGGGGAGCTCCTACAATGAGCAGTTCTTC CASASKWGSSYNEQFF
. TRBJ1-5 few TRBV6-1 TGTGCCAGCAGTGAGTTGTGGGATCAGCCCCAGCATTTT CASSELWDQPQHF
. TRBJ1-1 . TRBV5-1 TGCGCCAGCAGCCTAGGGACGGCGGGGACTGAAGCTTTCTTT CASSLGTAGTEAFF
TRBD1 TRBJ1-2 . TRBV2 TGTGCCAGCACTAGGGACAGCGGCTATGGCTACACCTTC CASTRDSGYGYTF
. TRBJ1-1 . TRBV7-2 TGTGCCAGCAGCTCTAGACCCTGGGATTACACTGAAGCTTTCTTT CASSSRPWDYTEAFF
TRBD2 TRBJ2-7 once TRBV10-3 TGTGCCACTTCCCGGGGGGGAGACAGCTCCTACGAGCAGTACTTC CATSRGGDSSYEQYF
. TRBJ2-1 . TRBV7-9 TGTGCCAGCAGCTTCGGTCCAGCGGGCCGGGATGAGCAGTTCTTC CASSFGPAGRDEQFF
. TRBJ1-2 . TRBV28 TGTGCCAGCAGCTCTGCTGGGGGGGCTTATGGCTACACCTTC CASSSAGGAYGYTF
TRBD2 TRBJ2-5 . TRBV4-2 TGTGCCAGCAGCCATGGCTTGGGGGGGAGGGTGCAAGAGACCCAGTACTTC CASSHGLGGRVQETQYF
. TRBJ2-2 . TRBV5-1 TGCGCCAGCAGTCCCCCCAGGGACGGCGGGGAGCTGTTTTTT CASSPPRDGGELFF
TRBD1 TRBJ2-7 . TRBV6-1 TGTGCCAGCATTAATACGGGACAGCTTAGCGAGCAGTACTTC CASINTGQLSEQYF
TRBD1 TRBJ2-7 . TRBV14 TGTGCCAGCAGCCAAGAACAGGGGGTAGGCTACGAGCAGTACTTC CASSQEQGVGYEQYF